The rows below give T cell receptor beta chains drawn from one sample of a study of cytomegalovirus exposure and HLA in healthy donors. The assay was immunoSEQ multiplex PCR, and TCRdb's table has in-frame clones only and misses some. The sample shows around 120,000 clones, 50% to 70% of them seen only once. Sample: PBMCs. Every receptor here comes from a man aged 30 to 45 in good health and CMV-seropositive. Each CDR3 is given with its conserved first and last residue. The order of the fields is CDR3 protein, CDR3 DNA, clone size, D gene, J gene, V gene. The D gene is left open where the match is weak. Not all rows give a size; the values are once, few, many and, for expanded clones, a class.

CDR3: CASIPGQGVRGETQYF
DNA: TGTGCCAGCATCCCGGGACAGGGCGTGCGAGGGGAGACCCAGTACTTC
size: -
D: TRBD1
J: TRBJ2-5
V: TRBV7-6

CDR3: CAIKEIAGGNTIYF
DNA: TGTGCCATCAAGGAAATCGCGGGCGGAAACACCATATATTTT
size: -
D: -
J: TRBJ1-3
V: TRBV10-3

CDR3: CASTGGTSEQYF
DNA: TGTGCCAGCACCGGGGGGACGTCCGAGCAGTACTTC
size: -
D: TRBD2
J: TRBJ2-7
V: TRBV2

CDR3: CATSRSIADTQYF
DNA: TGTGCCACCAGCAGATCCATAGCAGATACGCAGTATTTT
size: -
D: -
J: TRBJ2-3
V: TRBV15

CDR3: CASSSRLLSQPQHF
DNA: TGTGCCAGCAGCTCCCGACTTCTGTCTCAGCCCCAGCATTTT
size: -
D: -
J: TRBJ1-5
V: TRBV13

CDR3: CASSQDDRGNQPQHF
DNA: TGTGCCAGCAGCCAAGATGACCGGGGAAATCAGCCCCAGCATTTT
size: -
D: -
J: TRBJ1-5
V: TRBV4-2

CDR3: CASGPIGVGANVLTF
DNA: TGTGCCAGCGGCCCAATAGGGGTTGGGGCCAACGTCCTGACTTTC
size: -
D: -
J: TRBJ2-6
V: TRBV27

CDR3: CASSYDPESAEAFF
DNA: TGCGCCAGCAGCTACGACCCAGAGAGCGCTGAAGCTTTCTTT
size: -
D: -
J: TRBJ1-1
V: TRBV5-1

CDR3: CSVAVGGSYEQYF
DNA: TGCAGCGTTGCCGTTGGAGGCTCCTACGAGCAGTACTTC
size: few
D: -
J: TRBJ2-7
V: TRBV29-1

CDR3: CASGLVDSGFRNTIYF
DNA: TGTGCTAGTGGTTTGGTAGACAGCGGGTTCAGAAACACCATATATTTT
size: -
D: -
J: TRBJ1-3
V: TRBV12-5